This TCR beta chain was identified during a study of beta chain features in type 1 diabetes. Overall study findings and caveats: Within each of all four CD4+ subsets, Type 1 diabetes patients had TCRB CDR3s that were moderately but significantly shorter.

With respect to this clone: Its antigen is currently unknown.

Expressed TCRB transcripts got sequenced, as all isolated RNA was reverse transcribed. Clones were sequenced by immunoSEQ multiplex PCR, and TCRdb holds only the in-frame ones, with some missing. The table has a few hundred thousand clones, less than 15% seen once. The TCR originated in a woman aged 18-29 years with type 1 diabetes. The sequencing sample was made of naive CD4+ T cells from blood.

CDR3 nucleotide sequence: TGCGCCAGCAGCCCGGGACTAGCGGGAGAAAACACAGATACGCAGTATTTT. Encoded protein: CASSPGLAGENTDTQYF. J is TRBJ2-3 and V is TRBV5-1, with TRBD2 identical over 14 bases. Germline V gene data show CDR1 as SGHRS and CDR2 as YFSETQ. This CDR3 region has 17 residues. The ends lost 4 bases at V and 2 bases at J; junction bases unmatched: 6.